Listed below are T cell receptor beta chains from one sample, sequenced in a study of blood T cell repertoires in COVID-19. TCRdb's table, derived via immunoSEQ multiplex PCR, lists solely in-frame clones and lacks some. The sample yields about 180,000 clones, about 88% seen once. Sequencing used peripheral blood. These receptors came from a man between 18 and 29 years old who had recovered from COVID-19. CDR3s include the opening cysteine and the closing phenylalanine or tryptophan. D genes are given only for firm matches. A clone size is listed for some rows: how often the clone was seen (once, few, many), or a class if it is expanded.

J gene | clone size | CDR3 length | V gene | D gene | CDR3 protein | CDR3 DNA
TRBJ2-2 | . | 16 | TRBV7-2 | TRBD2 | CASSFGSSGKVGELFF | TGTGCCAGCAGCTTCGGGAGTAGCGGGAAGGTCGGGGAGCTGTTTTTT
TRBJ1-3 | . | 12 | TRBV12-5 | . | CASGPPGNTIYF | TGTGCTAGTGGCCCTCCTGGAAACACCATATATTTT
TRBJ2-5 | few | 16 | TRBV5-1 | TRBD2 | CASSLGLAGGEETQYF | TGCGCCAGCAGCTTAGGACTAGCGGGAGGGGAAGAGACCCAGTACTTC
TRBJ2-4 | . | 15 | TRBV14 | TRBD1 | CASSRTGTERNIQYF | TGTGCCAGCAGCCGGACCGGGACAGAAAGGAACATTCAGTACTTC
TRBJ1-2 | . | 14 | TRBV9 | . | CASSPATANYGYTF | TGTGCCAGCAGCCCCGCGACAGCTAACTATGGCTACACCTTC
TRBJ2-1 | . | 14 | TRBV19 | TRBD2 | CASGGLAGANEQFF | TGTGCCAGTGGAGGACTAGCGGGAGCCAATGAGCAGTTCTTC
TRBJ2-5 | . | 15 | TRBV11-2 | TRBD2 | CASSSGLAGVETQYF | TGTGCCAGCAGCTCCGGGCTAGCGGGAGTGGAGACCCAGTACTTC
TRBJ1-3 | . | 15 | TRBV11-2 | . | CASSLDTVSGNTIYF | TGTGCCAGCAGCTTAGACACGGTTTCTGGAAACACCATATATTTT
TRBJ1-2 | . | 13 | TRBV7-3 | . | CASSLDGLYGYTF | TGTGCCAGCAGCTTAGACGGACTCTATGGCTACACCTTC
TRBJ2-5 | . | 12 | TRBV12-3/TRBV12-4 | . | CASSRQQETQYF | TGTGCCAGCTCCCGACAGCAAGAGACCCAGTACTTC
TRBJ2-1 | . | 16 | TRBV9 | TRBD2 | CASSVEASGSRDEQFF | TGTGCCAGCAGCGTAGAGGCTAGCGGGAGTCGAGATGAGCAGTTCTTC
TRBJ2-6 | . | 15 | TRBV7-9 | . | CASLQGISGANVLTF | TGTGCCAGCTTACAGGGAATATCTGGGGCCAACGTCCTGACTTTC
TRBJ2-1 | . | 14 | TRBV6-6 | . | CASSYSLTYNEQFF | TGTGCCAGCAGTTACTCACTAACATACAATGAGCAGTTCTTC
TRBJ1-1 | . | 14 | TRBV6-5 | . | CASTLERGNTEAFF | TGTGCCAGCACCCTAGAAAGGGGAAACACTGAAGCTTTCTTT
TRBJ1-3 | . | 15 | TRBV5-1 | . | CASSGAGYSGNTIYF | TGCGCCAGCAGCGGGGCAGGGTACTCTGGAAACACCATATATTTT
TRBJ1-2 | . | 14 | TRBV4-3 | TRBD1 | CASSQDGQGYGYTF | TGCGCCAGCAGCCAAGATGGACAGGGGTATGGCTACACCTTC
TRBJ2-2 | . | 15 | TRBV19 | . | CASSIGRTNTGELFF | TGTGCCAGTAGTATAGGGAGGACTAACACCGGGGAGCTGTTTTTT
TRBJ2-1 | . | 16 | TRBV4-3 | TRBD2 | CASSPRRREVYNEQFF | TGCGCCAGCAGCCCGAGGCGGCGGGAGGTCTACAATGAGCAGTTCTTC
TRBJ1-4 | . | 17 | TRBV7-6 | . | CASSLQGYRVTNEKLFF | TGTGCCAGCAGCCTTCAGGGATATAGAGTAACTAATGAAAAACTGTTTTTT
TRBJ2-6 | . | 15 | TRBV19 | TRBD1 | CASSPTGVGANVLTF | TGTGCCAGTAGTCCAACAGGGGTTGGGGCCAACGTCCTGACTTTC
TRBJ2-2 | . | 15 | TRBV6-5 | TRBD2 | CASSPLAGGTGELFF | TGTGCCAGCAGTCCCCTAGCGGGAGGAACCGGGGAGCTGTTTTTT
TRBJ1-3 | few | 17 | TRBV5-4 | TRBD1 | CASSLRGQGARGNTIYF | TGTGCCAGCAGCTTGAGAGGACAGGGGGCGAGAGGAAACACCATATATTTT
TRBJ2-7 | . | 15 | TRBV6-2/TRBV6-3 | TRBD2 | CASSDGLATAYEQYF | TGTGCCAGCAGCGACGGACTAGCTACTGCCTACGAGCAGTACTTC
TRBJ2-1 | once | 17 | TRBV6-2/TRBV6-3 | . | CASSYPTGRGGYNEQFF | TGTGCCAGCAGTTACCCAACCGGACGAGGGGGCTACAATGAGCAGTTCTTC
TRBJ2-3 | . | 12 | TRBV10-3 | . | CAITGGTDTQYF | TGTGCCATAACTGGAGGCACAGATACGCAGTATTTT
TRBJ2-4 | . | 14 | TRBV4-1 | . | CASSPRRVIDIQYF | TGCGCCAGCAGCCCAAGGCGGGTGATTGACATTCAGTACTTC
TRBJ1-5 | . | 15 | TRBV19 | . | CASSIVRAGNQPQHF | TGTGCCAGTAGTATAGTCAGGGCGGGCAATCAGCCCCAGCATTTT
TRBJ2-1 | . | 14 | TRBV7-2 | . | CASSAQRLGNEQFF | TGTGCCAGCAGCGCCCAGCGACTAGGCAATGAGCAGTTCTTC
TRBJ2-1 | . | 15 | TRBV6-5 | TRBD2 | CASSPGGSGKDEQFF | TGTGCCAGCAGCCCCGGGGGGAGCGGGAAGGATGAGCAGTTCTTC
TRBJ2-1 | . | 14 | TRBV5-5 | TRBD2 | CASSSGGPMNEQFF | TGTGCCAGCAGCTCGGGAGGGCCGATGAATGAGCAGTTCTTC
TRBJ2-7 | . | 16 | TRBV6-2/TRBV6-3 | TRBD2 | CASSPGTSGPSYEQYF | TGTGCCAGCAGCCCCGGGACTAGCGGGCCTTCCTACGAGCAGTACTTC
TRBJ1-5 | . | 13 | TRBV10-3 | . | CAITDSYNQPQHF | TGTGCCATCACCGACAGTTATAATCAGCCCCAGCATTTT
TRBJ1-4 | . | 14 | TRBV9 | TRBD1 | CASSVGGGFEKLFF | TGTGCCAGCAGCGTAGGAGGGGGCTTTGAAAAACTGTTTTTT
TRBJ2-7 | . | 15 | TRBV27 | TRBD2 | CASSPGASGFYEQYF | TGTGCCAGCAGTCCGGGGGCTAGCGGGTTCTACGAGCAGTACTTC
TRBJ1-2 | . | 13 | TRBV5-1 | . | CASSLAQNYGYTF | TGCGCCAGCAGCTTGGCCCAGAACTATGGCTACACCTTC
TRBJ2-5 | few | 13 | TRBV25-1 | . | CASARPGQETQYF | TGTGCCAGCGCCCGACCAGGCCAAGAGACCCAGTACTTC
TRBJ2-7 | . | 15 | TRBV11-1 | TRBD1 | CASRPTGTASYEQYF | TGTGCCAGCAGGCCCACCGGGACAGCCAGCTACGAGCAGTACTTC
TRBJ2-1 | . | 13 | TRBV4-1 | . | CASRSGHYNEQFF | TGCGCCAGCCGGTCGGGACACTACAATGAGCAGTTCTTC
TRBJ2-1 | . | 15 | TRBV7-2 | TRBD2 | CASSSLSGSNNEQFF | TGTGCCAGCAGCTCCCTCAGCGGGAGCAACAATGAGCAGTTCTTC
TRBJ1-5 | . | 14 | TRBV6-5 | . | CASSPLGSNQPQHF | TGTGCCAGCAGTCCCCTCGGGAGCAATCAGCCCCAGCATTTT
TRBJ1-4 | . | 14 | TRBV10-3 | TRBD1 | CAISEGTVNEKLFF | TGTGCCATCAGTGAAGGGACAGTAAATGAAAAACTGTTTTTT
TRBJ1-4 | . | 14 | TRBV28 | . | CASSVTGWKEKLFF | TGTGCCAGCAGTGTAACAGGATGGAAGGAAAAACTGTTTTTT
TRBJ2-2 | . | 13 | TRBV28 | . | CASESERTGELFF | TGTGCCAGCGAGTCCGAGAGGACCGGGGAGCTGTTTTTT
TRBJ2-7 | . | 14 | TRBV9 | . | CASSPYGQTYEQYF | TGTGCCAGCAGCCCCTACGGACAGACCTACGAGCAGTACTTC
TRBJ2-1 | once | 15 | TRBV25-1 | TRBD1 | CASSEWTGNGNEQFF | TGTGCCAGCAGTGAATGGACAGGGAACGGCAATGAGCAGTTCTTC
TRBJ2-3 | . | 13 | TRBV30 | . | CALTGSSTDTQYF | TGTGCCTTAACGGGTTCTAGCACAGATACGCAGTATTTT
TRBJ1-2 | . | 14 | TRBV7-9 | . | CASSLGGLNYGYTF | TGTGCCAGCAGCTTAGGGGGGCTCAACTATGGCTACACCTTC
TRBJ2-7 | . | 15 | TRBV28 | . | CASTLSLQKGYEQYF | TGTGCCAGCACCCTCTCCTTACAGAAAGGCTACGAGCAGTACTTC
TRBJ1-6 | . | 16 | TRBV10-2 | TRBD1 | CASTLTGGANNSPLHF | TGCGCCAGCACTCTGACAGGGGGCGCAAATAATTCACCCCTCCACTTT
TRBJ2-6 | . | 18 | TRBV4-1 | TRBD2 | CASSPGLAGGAGANVLTF | TGCGCCAGCAGCCCGGGACTAGCGGGAGGAGCTGGGGCCAACGTCCTGACTTTC
TRBJ2-5 | . | 11 | TRBV5-6 | . | CASSWAGLTNF | TGTGCCAGCAGCTGGGCCGGACTGACGAACTTC
TRBJ2-5 | . | 15 | TRBV5-5 | TRBD2 | CASSLAGGEVETQYF | TGTGCCAGCAGCTTAGCGGGAGGGGAGGTAGAGACCCAGTACTTC
TRBJ2-3 | . | 16 | TRBV5-6 | TRBD2 | CASSLALAGIYDTQYF | TGTGCCAGCAGCTTGGCACTAGCGGGAATTTATGATACGCAGTATTTT
TRBJ2-1 | . | 14 | TRBV14 | . | CASSQETGWNEQFF | TGTGCCAGCAGCCAAGAGACAGGTTGGAACGAGCAGTTCTTC
TRBJ1-1 | few | 13 | TRBV9 | . | CASSVAMNTEAFF | TGTGCCAGCAGCGTAGCCATGAACACTGAAGCTTTCTTT
TRBJ2-1 | . | 17 | TRBV3-1/TRBV3-2 | TRBD2 | CASSLTSTSGHYNEQFF | TGTGCCAGCAGCCTTACTTCGACTAGCGGGCACTACAATGAGCAGTTCTTC
TRBJ1-1 | once | 14 | TRBV6-2/TRBV6-3 | . | CASSYSMANTEAFF | TGTGCCAGCAGTTACTCGATGGCGAACACTGAAGCTTTCTTT
TRBJ2-7 | . | 13 | TRBV10-3 | TRBD2 | CAIVTSGSHEQYF | TGTGCCATCGTGACTAGCGGGAGTCACGAGCAGTACTTC
TRBJ1-1 | . | 12 | TRBV5-1 | . | CASSLSHTEAFF | TGCGCCAGCAGCTTGTCTCACACTGAAGCTTTCTTT